This T cell receptor beta chain comes out of a study of blood T cell repertoires in COVID-19. Trimming removed 1 base from V and 0 bases from J, with 7 bases in between. The CDR3 has 14 residues. CDR1 MGHRA and CDR2 YSYEKL come from the germline V gene. Clinical history reported by participants formed the basis on which cohorts were assigned. Among Cohort 3 donors, those recovered had two negative PCRs, clearance, or symptom resolution. How the authors handled the data: Amplification of reference gene primers provided the estimated nucleated cell counts. Sequencing was performed with immunoSEQ multiplex PCR; in TCRdb, only in-frame clones are kept and a portion is missing. The V and J calls and the clone size are those of that table, but D and trimming were determined from the DNA. The sample holds about 160,000 clones; about four fifths are singletons and the top ten take 3% to 4%.

Sequenced: PBMCs or T cells enriched from blood (not recorded which). This chain connects TRBV4-1 to TRBJ2-7; weak D call: TRBD2 (6 bases). The TCR was taken from a woman aged 60 to 75 who had recovered from COVID-19. DNA of the CDR3: TGCGCCAGCAGCCAAGTGGAGGGCTCCTACGAGCAGTACTTC. Its translation: CASSQVEGSYEQYF.